The present entry profiles one TCR beta chain with its context. Its antigen is unknown. Reverse transcribing all isolated RNA meant expressed TCRB transcripts were sequenced. TCRdb keeps only in-frame clones here, not all; method: immunoSEQ multiplex PCR. The sample records fewer than 350,000 clones, over 12% being singletons. These data come from a study of beta chain features in type 1 diabetes. Whole-study results and caveats: A moderate, significant TCRB CDR3 shortening appeared in type 1 diabetes across four CD4+ subsets.

The germline gives CDR1 SGHNT, CDR2 YYREEE (reference sequence). The CDR3 runs to 15 residues. V lost 0 bases, J lost 1 base, and 9 bases lay in between. The sequenced sample consisted of naive CD4+ T cells from blood. V is TRBV5-4 and J is TRBJ2-3; D is perhaps TRBD2 (6 bases). This sequence originates from a man younger than 35 with type 1 diabetes. The CDR3 DNA is TGTGCCAGCAGCTTGGAGGCTAGCGGCACAGATACGCAGTATTTT. Translated: CASSLEASGTDTQYF.